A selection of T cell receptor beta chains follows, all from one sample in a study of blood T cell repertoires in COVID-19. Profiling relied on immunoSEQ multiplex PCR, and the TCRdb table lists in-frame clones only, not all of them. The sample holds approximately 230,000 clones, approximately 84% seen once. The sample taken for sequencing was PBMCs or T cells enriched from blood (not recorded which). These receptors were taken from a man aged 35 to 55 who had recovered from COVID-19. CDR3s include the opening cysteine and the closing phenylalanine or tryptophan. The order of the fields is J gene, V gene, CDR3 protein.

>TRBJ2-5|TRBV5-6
CASSFEYQETQYF
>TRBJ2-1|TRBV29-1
CSAIWLRTGNEQFF
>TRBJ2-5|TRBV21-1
CASSIPPVWAIWTQYF
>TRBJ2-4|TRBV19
CASSIGLAGGLGKGFYF
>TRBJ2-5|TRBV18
CASSATTGAGETQYF
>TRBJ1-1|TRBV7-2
CASSSQAGLGGTEAFF
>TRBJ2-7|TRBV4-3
CASSQDVGQGSYYEQYF
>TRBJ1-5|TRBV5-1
CASSQDRGGQPQHF
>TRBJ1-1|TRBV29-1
CSVDRGNTEAFF
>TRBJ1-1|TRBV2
CASSGEGVAFF
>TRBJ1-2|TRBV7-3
CASTLEGFGYGYTF
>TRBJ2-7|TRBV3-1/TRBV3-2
CASSRYLLAESSYEQYF
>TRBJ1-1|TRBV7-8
CASLRQGNTEAFF
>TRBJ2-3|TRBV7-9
CASSRTGLYGDTQYF
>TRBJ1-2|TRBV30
CAWSTEDGYTF
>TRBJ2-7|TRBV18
CASSRAASYEQYF
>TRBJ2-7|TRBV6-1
CASSDIWLAGVEQYF
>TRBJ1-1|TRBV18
CASSQTGSNTEAFF
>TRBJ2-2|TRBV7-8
CASSFRGRSTGELFF
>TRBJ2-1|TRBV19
CASSYRAGGSYNEQFF
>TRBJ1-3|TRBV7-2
CASSFASSGNTIYF
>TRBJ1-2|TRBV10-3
CAISEIRGQGRNYGYTF
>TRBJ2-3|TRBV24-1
CATSDPSPSGGTSTDTQYF
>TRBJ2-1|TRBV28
CATLLADHNEQFF
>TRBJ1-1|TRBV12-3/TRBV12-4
CASSKRGGRLAFF
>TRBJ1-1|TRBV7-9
CASSLRTGVTEAFF
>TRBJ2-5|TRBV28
CASSLEETQYF
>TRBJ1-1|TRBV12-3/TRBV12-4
CASSYTGAGAFF
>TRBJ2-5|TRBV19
CASSIQGHQETQYF
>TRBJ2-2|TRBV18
CASFPGGASNTGELFF
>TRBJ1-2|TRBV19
CASTRTSGYGYTF
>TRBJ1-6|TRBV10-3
CASQSSYNSPLHF
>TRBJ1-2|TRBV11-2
CASSLGRTANYGYTF
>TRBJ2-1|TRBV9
CASRDSGSGYNEQFF
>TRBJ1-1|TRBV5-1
CASSSGHTNTEAFF
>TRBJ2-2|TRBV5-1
CASSLLAFTGELFF
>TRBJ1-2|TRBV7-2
CASSLTGQGGYGYTF
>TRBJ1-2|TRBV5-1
CASSLPGVQGYTF
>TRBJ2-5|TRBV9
CASAPRAGQGLQETQYF
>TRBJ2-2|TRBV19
CASSIVSQSNTGELFF
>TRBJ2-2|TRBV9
CASSVAAVNTGELFF
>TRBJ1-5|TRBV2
CASSRQESNQPQHF
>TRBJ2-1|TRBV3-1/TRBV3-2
CASSQTWAKEQFF
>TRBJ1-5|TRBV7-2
CASGYRAGSNQPQHF
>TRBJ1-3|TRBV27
CASSTLDRLSSGNTIYF
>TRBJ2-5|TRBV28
CASRPPGRGAQETQYF
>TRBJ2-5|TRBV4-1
CASSRMGGETQYF
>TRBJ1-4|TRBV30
CAFTRQGSEKLFF
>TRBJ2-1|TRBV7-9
CASSLVVVGGEQFF
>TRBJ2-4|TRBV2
CASSEGGLAKNIQYF
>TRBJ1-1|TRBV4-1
CASSRAGGGTEAFF
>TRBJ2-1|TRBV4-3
CASSQSPGLAIAEQFF
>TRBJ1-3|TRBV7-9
CASSLSRFGNTIYF